The text below deals with one T cell receptor beta chain. Methods used by the authors: Using reference gene primer amplification, nucleated cell counts were estimated. The method was immunoSEQ multiplex PCR; TCRdb's version includes in-frame clones alone and lacks a portion of them. V, J and clone size are those of that table, while D and trimming were read from the DNA. The data show 100,000 or so clones, about 90% seen once. These data originate in a study of blood T cell repertoires in COVID-19. Study background: The origin of the acute and convalescent COVID-19 samples was the United States, Italy and Spain. From T cells, B-cell-depleted T cells, or PBMCs came the material, which was cDNA or gDNA.

Germline V gene data show CDR1 as SGHVS and CDR2 as FQNEAQ. CDR3 length: 14 amino acids. V was cut by 2 bases and J by 3 bases, with 10 bases left in between. This chain uses TRBV7-8 with TRBJ1-1; perhaps TRBD1 as D (5 bases). What was sequenced was peripheral blood. The source of this sequence is a young man with acute or convalescent COVID-19. The DNA for the CDR3 is TGTGCCAGCAGCTTATATAGGGGTTACACTGAAGCTTTCTTT. It specifies CASSLYRGYTEAFF.